Below, 24 T cell receptor beta chains from the same sample are listed, as sequenced in a study of blood T cells in healthy people across ages. A second PCR, run for roughly 7 to 11 cycles, used a sample-barcoded 5' primer plus a J-beta primer mix. TCRdb independently ran MiXCR on the 5' RACE reads; one entry per CDR3 protein. The sample records roughly 1.5 million distinct CDR3 sequences, roughly 43% being singletons. Sequencing was carried out using blood. All receptors derive from a woman in her late teens or twenties in good health.

This rearrangement joins TRBV12-5 to TRBJ2-1; 7 bases agree with TRBD2. CDR1 is LGHNT and CDR2 is FRNRAP in the germline V gene. The junction had 4 bases not matched to a gene; V was cut back by 6 bases and J by 8 bases. This CDR3 has 12 amino acids. The CDR3 DNA sequence: TGTGCTAGTGGAAACGGGAGGTATGAGCAGTTCTTC. Translation gives CASGNGRYEQFF.

This clonotype was counted between two and nine times. The J gene is TRBJ1-1, the V gene TRBV29-1; D not certain. CDR1 and CDR2 from the germline V gene are SQVTM and ANQGSEA. V lost 4 bases to trimming and J lost 5 bases, with 14 bases between them. The CDR3 length is 13 residues. CDR3 bases: TGCAGCGTTGGGACGGGCCCAGAGACTGAAGCTTTCTTT. Its translation: CSVGTGPETEAFF. The entire variable domain, with the rest obtained from reference TRBV29-1 and TRBJ1-1, is as follows: SAVISQKPSRDICQRGTSLTIQCQVDSQVTMMFWYRQQPGQSLTLIATANQGSEATYESGFVIDKFPISRPNLTFSTLTVSNMSPEDSSIYLCSVGTGPETEAFFGQGTRLTVV.

The V gene is TRBV29-1, the J gene TRBJ2-5; TRBD1 agrees at 10 bases. The CDR3 is made up of 15 amino acids. The germline CDR1 and CDR2 sequences are SQVTM and ANQGSEA. V gave up 6 bases and J gave up 4 bases; unmatched junction bases: 11. Here the CDR3 reads CSVALGTGVGETQYF. In DNA form, the CDR3 reads TGCAGCGTCGCCCTGGGGACAGGGGTCGGAGAGACCCAGTACTTC.

The V and J genes are TRBV7-2 and TRBJ2-3; 10 positions agree with TRBD2. The length of the CDR3 is 15 residues. J was trimmed by 6 bases and V by 7 bases; bases with no gene match: 10. Germline V gives CDR1 SGHTA, CDR2 FQGNSA. CDR3 amino acids: CASNQLAGSRDTQYF. As DNA, the CDR3 is TGTGCCAGCAACCAACTAGCGGGGTCTCGGGATACGCAGTATTTT. The full variable domain, completed using reference TRBV7-2 and TRBJ2-3, is GAGVSQSPSNKVTEKGKDVELRCDPISGHTALYWYRQSLGQGLEFLIYFQGNSAPDKSGLPSDRFSAERTGGSVSTLTIQRTQQEDSAVYLCASNQLAGSRDTQYFGPGTRLTVL.

This clonotype was observed a handful of times. The chain couples TRBV10-2 to TRBJ1-2; D not certain. Germline CDR1 WSHSY, CDR2 SAAADI. CDR3 length: 15 residues. The V end lost 0 bases, the J end lost 4 bases, and 12 bases lay between the germline ends. The CDR3 reads CASSESGKMIYGYTF. CDR3 coding DNA: TGCGCCAGCAGTGAGTCAGGGAAAATGATCTATGGCTACACCTTC.

This sequence joins TRBV6-5 and TRBJ2-4, with TRBD1 matching 7 bases. The J call is uncertain, as TRBJ2-7 better fits the DNA end. The CDR3 runs 14 residues. The germline V gene encodes CDR1 MNHEY and CDR2 SVGAGI. The CDR3 here is CASSPTGTIGEQYF. CDR3 DNA sequence: TGTGCCAGCAGCCCGACAGGGACGATCGGCGAGCAGTACTTC.

V usage is TRBV6-2 or TRBV6-3 and J usage is TRBJ2-7; possibly TRBD2 for D (5 bases). The CDR3 runs 11 residues. V lost 8 bases and J lost 7, with 12 bases in between. Germline CDR1 is MNHEY and CDR2 is SVGEGT. The CDR3 DNA sequence: TGTGCCAGCGGGTCCCCGGGGGAGCAGTACTTC. Its protein is CASGSPGEQYF.

This clonotype has only a few counts. As DNA, the CDR3 is TGTGCCAGCAGGGACTTGAATGAGCAGTTCTTC. This gives the protein CASRDLNEQFF. The chain links TRBV12-3 or TRBV12-4 to TRBJ2-1; a weak D match, TRBD2 (5 bases). The V and J ends lost 6 bases and 7 bases respectively, with 7 bases between them. The CDR3 length is 11 residues.

V usage is TRBV4-2 and J usage is TRBJ2-7, with 12 bases identical to TRBD2. CDR3 length: 17 residues. With 3 bases clipped from V and 7 bases from J, the junction kept 13 bases outside the gene matches. Per the germline V gene, CDR1 is LGHNA and CDR2 is YNFKEQ. The CDR3 DNA follows: TGTGCCAGCAGCCACGGCCTAGCGGGAGGGCCGGGCAATGAGCAGTACTTC. Translated, it gives CASSHGLAGGPGNEQYF.

This clonotype showed up just a few times. The genes are TRBV20-1 and TRBJ1-5; 10 bases agree with TRBD1. The V segment lost 5 bases and the J segment 4 bases; nucleotides outside the gene matches: 2. The CDR3 totals 13 residues. Germline lookup yields CDR1 DFQATT and CDR2 SNEGSKA (reference sequence). CDR3 coding DNA: TGCAGTGCTCTGGACAGGGGGAATCAGCCCCAGCATTTT. This encodes CSALDRGNQPQHF.

The V and J genes are TRBV7-3 and TRBJ2-3; D unresolved. V dropped 0 bases and J dropped 0 bases, with 13 bases sitting between them. The CDR3 contains 17 residues. CDR1 and CDR2 (germline): SGHTA, FQGTGA. DNA for the CDR3: TGTGCCAGCAGCTTAACTGGAGTAGCCCGTAGCACAGATACGCAGTATTTT. Protein sequence: CASSLTGVARSTDTQYF.

The V and J genes are TRBV19 and TRBJ2-7; D might be TRBD2 (6 bases). V gave up 3 bases and J gave up 7 bases, with 13 bases separating them. Germline CDR1 and CDR2: LNHDA and SQIVND (reference sequence). This CDR3 region has 13 residues. DNA for the CDR3: TGTGCCAGTAGTATTAGCGGTGGCAATGAGCAGTACTTC. It is translated as CASSISGGNEQYF.

This sequence joins TRBV6-2 or TRBV6-3 and TRBJ2-7, with D possibly TRBD2 on 5 matching bases. With 4 bases removed from V and 7 bases from J, the gap between germline ends came to 20 bases. Germline values: CDR1 MNHEY, CDR2 SVGEGT. CDR3 length: 15 amino acids. As DNA, the CDR3 is TGTGCCAGCAGTTGCTCGGCTAGCTCCTACAATGAGCAGTACTTC. This translates into CASSCSASSYNEQYF.

This clonotype was seen a few times. The chain uses TRBV5-1 and TRBJ1-4; D is unclear. This CDR3 has 13 amino acids. Germline V gene data show CDR1 as SGHRS and CDR2 as YFSETQ. Between the trimmed V and J ends, which lost 2 bases and 4 bases, there was a span of 6 bases. CDR3: CASSLRDNEKLFF. The CDR3 DNA is TGCGCCAGCAGCTTACGGGATAATGAAAAACTGTTTTTT.

The V and J genes are TRBV4-3 and TRBJ1-1; D possibly corresponds to TRBD1 (5 bases). Looked up from germline, CDR1 is LGHNA and CDR2 is YSLEER. V gave up 3 bases and J gave up 10 bases, with 21 bases separating them. The CDR3 loop spans 15 amino acids. CDR3 sequence: CASSHISGARIGAFF. The CDR3, as DNA: TGCGCCAGCAGCCATATTAGCGGGGCGCGGATAGGAGCTTTCTTT.

Points on this clonotype: The final CDR3 position lacks the conserved phenylalanine or tryptophan, pointing to a likely read error. The chain is built from TRBV12-3 or TRBV12-4 and TRBJ2-3; D may correspond to TRBD1 or TRBD2 (7 bases each). Trimming took 8 bases from V and 0 from J, leaving 12 bases between them. CDR3 length: 14 residues. CDR3 amino acids: CASQGGGSTDTQYS. Written as DNA, the CDR3 is TGTGCCAGCCAGGGGGGGGGAAGCACAGATACGCAGTATTCC.

This sequence joins TRBV7-2 and TRBJ2-7; 9 bases match TRBD1. This CDR3 has 15 amino acids. Germline V CDR1 and CDR2: SGHTA, FQGNSA. V shed 4 bases and J 6 bases; nucleotides not matched to a gene: 10. CDR3 residues: CASSSTGTGYAEQYF. DNA for the CDR3: TGTGCCAGCAGCTCCACCGGGACAGGGTATGCCGAGCAGTACTTC. Supplemented by reference TRBV7-2 and TRBJ2-7, the full variable domain reads GAGVSQSPSNKVTEKGKDVELRCDPISGHTALYWYRQSLGQGLEFLIYFQGNSAPDKSGLPSDRFSAERTGGSVSTLTIQRTQQEDSAVYLCASSSTGTGYAEQYFGPGTRLTVT.

This clonotype appeared a few times. The chain couples TRBV20-1 to TRBJ1-1, with TRBD1 matching over 7 bases. The CDR3 contains 14 residues. The V gene's germline CDR1 is DFQATT and CDR2 SNEGSKA (reference sequence). CDR3 protein: CRPGQGGLGTEAFF. The CDR3 coding sequence is TGCAGGCCGGGGCAGGGGGGTTTGGGCACTGAAGCTTTCTTT.

This clonotype was counted a few times. The J gene is TRBJ2-1, the V gene TRBV27, with TRBD2 matching 7 bases. From germline, CDR1 is MNHEY and CDR2 SMNVEV (reference sequence). The CDR3 contains 16 residues. Trimming cost V 5 bases and J 1 base; bases outside gene matches: 8. Written as DNA, the CDR3 is TGTGCCAGCAGTCCCAGGACTAGATTGTCCTACAATGAGCAGTTCTTC. Protein product: CASSPRTRLSYNEQFF.

This clonotype was counted a few times. An end of the junction does not agree with germline; a read error may underlie this. CDR3 loop: CSDRDPLDRLNTEAFF. The CDR3 nucleotides are TGCAGTGATAGAGATCCCCTGGACAGACTGAACACTGAAGCTTTCTTT. V usage is TRBV20-1 and J usage is TRBJ1-1; tentative D call: TRBD1 (6 bases). The CDR3 is made up of 16 amino acids. Germline values: CDR1 DFQATT, CDR2 SNEGSKA (reference sequence).

The chain's CDR3 is CSASGLQGGNNEQFF. The CDR3 nucleotides read TGCAGTGCTAGCGGTCTCCAAGGGGGAAACAATGAGCAGTTCTTC. J is TRBJ2-1 and V is TRBV20-1, with D perhaps TRBD1 (6 bases). V lost 3 bases and J 5 bases, leaving 17 bases between the germline ends. Germline V gives CDR1 DFQATT, CDR2 SNEGSKA (reference sequence). The CDR3 spans 15 residues.

This rearrangement joins TRBV2 to TRBJ2-3, with no clear D. The CDR3 runs 13 residues. V was shortened by 7 bases and J by 6 bases, with 14 bases between the two germline ends. Germline CDR1 SNHLY, CDR2 FYNNEI. As DNA, the CDR3 is TGTGCCAGCACAGTGGGGTCGGCGGATACGCAGTATTTT. As protein: CASTVGSADTQYF.

The rearrangement links TRBV4-3 to TRBJ2-1; possible D gene TRBD1, 5 bases. Trimming left V 3 bases short and J 13 bases short, with 25 bases between. CDR3 size: 16 residues. CDR1 is LGHNA, CDR2 YSLEER, per germline. CDR3 sequence (DNA): TGCGCCAGCAGCCAGTTCAGGGCCCCTTTACAAGAGACCCAGTTCTTC. It specifies CASSQFRAPLQETQFF.

This clonotype was detected only a few times. The chain is built from TRBV20-1 and TRBJ2-7, with 7 bases that match TRBD1. J gave up 2 bases and V 5 bases, and 6 bases lay outside the gene matches. The CDR3 contains 13 residues. Germline V gene sequence: CDR1 DFQATT, CDR2 SNEGSKA (reference sequence). CDR3 in DNA: TGCAGTGCTGGCCCGGGACAGCCCTACGAGCAGTACTTC. As protein: CSAGPGQPYEQYF.